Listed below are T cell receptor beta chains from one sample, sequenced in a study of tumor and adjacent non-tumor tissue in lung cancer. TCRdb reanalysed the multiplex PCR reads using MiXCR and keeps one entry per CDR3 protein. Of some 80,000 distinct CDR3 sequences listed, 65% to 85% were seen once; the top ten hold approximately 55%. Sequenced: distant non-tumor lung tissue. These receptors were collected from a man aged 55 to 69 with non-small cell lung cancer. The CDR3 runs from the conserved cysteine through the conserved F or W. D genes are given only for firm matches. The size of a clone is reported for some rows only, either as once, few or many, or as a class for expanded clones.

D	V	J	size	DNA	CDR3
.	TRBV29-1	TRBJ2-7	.	TGCAGCGTTGGTAAGGGCCCCCACGAGCACTACTTC	CSVGKGPHEHYF
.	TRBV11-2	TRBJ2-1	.	TGTGCCAGCAGCTTAGATTCAGGGTCGGTATATGAGCACTTCTTC	CASSLDSGSVYEHFF
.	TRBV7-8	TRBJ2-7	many	TGTGCCAGCAGCTGGACGCATTACTACGAGCAGTACTTC	CASSWTHYYEQYF
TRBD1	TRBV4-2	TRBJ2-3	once	TGTGCCAGCAGTCATGACAGGGTCCCCACAGATACGCAGTATTTT	CASSHDRVPTDTQYF
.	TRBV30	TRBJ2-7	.	TGTGCCTGGAGTGGGGACGGCCACTACGAGCAGTACTTC	CAWSGDGHYEQYF
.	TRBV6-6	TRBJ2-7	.	TGTGCCTGCAGTTACATTCCTGCTCAGAGCTCCTACGAGCAGTACTTC	CACSYIPAQSSYEQYF
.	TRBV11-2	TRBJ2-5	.	TGTGCCAACAGCTCTACAGGTGAAGATACACAGTACTTC	CANSSTGEDTQYF
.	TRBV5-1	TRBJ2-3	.	TGCGCCAGCGGCGTGAAGAAGGGAGCCATCACAAATACGCAGTATTTT	CASGVKKGAITNTQYF
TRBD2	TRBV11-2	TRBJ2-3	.	TGTGCCAGCAGCTTTATCCTAGCGGTGGAAGATACGCAGTATTTT	CASSFILAVEDTQYF
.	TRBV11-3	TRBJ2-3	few	TGTGCCAGCAGCCTCGAATCCGGGGTCTCTAGCACAGATACGCATTATTTT	CASSLESGVSSTDTHYF
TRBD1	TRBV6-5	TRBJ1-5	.	TGTCCCAGCAGTTACAGTGGACAGGTTAGTCAGTCCCAGCATTTT	CPSSYSGQVSQSQHF
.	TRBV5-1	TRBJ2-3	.	TGCGCCAGTAGCGTGAAGGAGGGAACCATCACAGATACGCAGTATTTT	CASSVKEGTITDTQYF
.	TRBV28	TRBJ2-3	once	TGTGCCAGCAGTTTAAGTGGGAGTCTTAGCACAGGTACGCAGTATTTC	CASSLSGSLSTGTQYF
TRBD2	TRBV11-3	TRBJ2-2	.	TGTGCTAGCAGCTCCCGGGCAGCGGGAGGATACAGAGCCGGGGAGCCGTTTTTT	CASSSRAAGGYRAGEPFF
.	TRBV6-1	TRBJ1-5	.	TGTGCCAGCAGTGAATCGATCGGGGCGGTTCAGCCACAGCATTTT	CASSESIGAVQPQHF
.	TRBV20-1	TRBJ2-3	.	TGCAGTGCTCCCACGGCGGGGGCCTTACACCGCTCAGATACGCAGTATTTT	CSAPTAGALHRSDTQYF
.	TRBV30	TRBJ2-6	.	TGTACCTGCATGGGCCTTGTGGGGGCCAACGTCCTGACTTTC	CTCMGLVGANVLTF
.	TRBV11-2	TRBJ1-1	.	.	CASSLVGSGIQAFF
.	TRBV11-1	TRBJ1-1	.	TGTGCCAGCAGCTTTCTCGCGGGCAACATTGATGCTTTCTTT	CASSFLAGNIDAFF
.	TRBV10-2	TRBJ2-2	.	TGCGTCAGTAGTGAGTTCTCCGTGGGGCTGTTTTTT	CVSSEFSVGLFF
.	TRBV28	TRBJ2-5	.	TGTGCCAGCAGTTCCCCCGGAGGGGAGGGGGTGTGGGAGACCCAGTACTTC	CASSSPGGEGVWETQYF
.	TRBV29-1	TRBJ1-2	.	TGCAGCGTACTGACCGCGACCTATGGCTACACCTTC	CSVLTATYGYTF
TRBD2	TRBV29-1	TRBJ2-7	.	TGCAGCGCTGAAGATGGAGGTCGGGAGGAAGGAGAGCAGTACTTC	CSAEDGGREEGEQYF
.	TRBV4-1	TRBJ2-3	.	TGCGCCAGCAGCCACCTGACCAGGCCACAGGTCGATACGCATTATTTT	CASSHLTRPQVDTHYF
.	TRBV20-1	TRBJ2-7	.	TGCAGTCCTCAGAGGGATGGGAGTGAGCAATACTTC	CSPQRDGSEQYF
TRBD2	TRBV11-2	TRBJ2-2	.	TGTGCCAGCAGCTTAGTGCGGGAGACCGCGGAGCTGTTTTTT	CASSLVRETAELFF
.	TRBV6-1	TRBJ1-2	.	TGTGCCAGCACTCCACTGACAGGCCATAACTATGGCTACACTTTC	CASTPLTGHNYGYTF
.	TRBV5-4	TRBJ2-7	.	TGTGCCAGCAGCTTGGGCCAGAATCGTGCCTACGAGCGCTACTTC	CASSLGQNRAYERYF
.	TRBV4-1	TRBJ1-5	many	TGCGCCAGCAGCCAAGACCCCGGCGGGGTTCCGTTCCAGCCCCAGCATTTT	CASSQDPGGVPFQPQHF
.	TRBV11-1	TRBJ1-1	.	TGTACCAGCAGCTTTCTCGCGGGCAACTCTGAAGCTTTCTTT	CTSSFLAGNSEAFF
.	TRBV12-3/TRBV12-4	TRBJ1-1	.	TGTGCCAGCAGTTACCCAGGGATAATGAACACTGAAGTTTTCTTT	CASSYPGIMNTEVFF
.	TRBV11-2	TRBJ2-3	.	TGTGCCAGCAGCTCGACGATTACCCCCACAGATACACTGTATTTT	CASSSTITPTDTLYF
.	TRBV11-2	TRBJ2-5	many	TGTGCCAGCAGCTTAGGGCAAATGGAGACCCAGTACTTC	CASSLGQMETQYF
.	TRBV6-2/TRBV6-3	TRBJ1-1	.	TGTGCCAGCAGGCTATCGGGACTACTAACGGCTGAAGCTTTCTTT	CASRLSGLLTAEAFF
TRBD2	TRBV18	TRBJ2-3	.	TGTACCAGCGCGAGGGATAGCGGGAGCGCCACAGATACGCAGTATTTC	CTSARDSGSATDTQYF
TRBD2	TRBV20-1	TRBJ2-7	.	TGCAGTGCTCTGGGACTAGCGGGAATCTACGAGCAGTACTTC	CSALGLAGIYEQYF
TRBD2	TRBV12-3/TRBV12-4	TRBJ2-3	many	TGTGCCAGCTTCCTCCAGGGGGGACTAGCTATAGATACGCAGTATTTT	CASFLQGGLAIDTQYF
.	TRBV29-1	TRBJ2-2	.	TGTAGCGTTAAACGGGGGAACACTGGGGAGCTGTTTTTT	CSVKRGNTGELFF
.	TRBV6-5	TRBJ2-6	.	TGTGCCACCAGCCTAGTGGGAGCCAGCTCTGGGGTCAACGTCCTGACTTTC	CATSLVGASSGVNVLTF
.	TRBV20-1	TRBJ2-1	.	TGCAGTGTTGACCCGGGGGCACGTTACAATGAGCAGTCCTTC	CSVDPGARYNEQSF
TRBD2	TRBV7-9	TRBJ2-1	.	TGTGCCAGCAGCCATACTCTAGCGGGAGGAAGCAATGAGCAGTTCTTC	CASSHTLAGGSNEQFF
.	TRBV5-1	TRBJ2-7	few	TGCGCCAGCAGCAAACAGGATGCCCACGTGGACGAGCAGTACTTC	CASSKQDAHVDEQYF
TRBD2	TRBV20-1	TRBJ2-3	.	TGCAGTACTAGGACTAGCGTGGGGCCAGATATGCAGTATTTT	CSTRTSVGPDMQYF
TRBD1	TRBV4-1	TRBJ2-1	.	TGCGCCGGCAGCCACCCCCCTCAGGGGGCGACTGAGCAGTTCTTC	CAGSHPPQGATEQFF
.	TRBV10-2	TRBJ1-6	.	TGCGCCAGCAGCCAGGACACCGCTAATTCACCACTCCACTTT	CASSQDTANSPLHF